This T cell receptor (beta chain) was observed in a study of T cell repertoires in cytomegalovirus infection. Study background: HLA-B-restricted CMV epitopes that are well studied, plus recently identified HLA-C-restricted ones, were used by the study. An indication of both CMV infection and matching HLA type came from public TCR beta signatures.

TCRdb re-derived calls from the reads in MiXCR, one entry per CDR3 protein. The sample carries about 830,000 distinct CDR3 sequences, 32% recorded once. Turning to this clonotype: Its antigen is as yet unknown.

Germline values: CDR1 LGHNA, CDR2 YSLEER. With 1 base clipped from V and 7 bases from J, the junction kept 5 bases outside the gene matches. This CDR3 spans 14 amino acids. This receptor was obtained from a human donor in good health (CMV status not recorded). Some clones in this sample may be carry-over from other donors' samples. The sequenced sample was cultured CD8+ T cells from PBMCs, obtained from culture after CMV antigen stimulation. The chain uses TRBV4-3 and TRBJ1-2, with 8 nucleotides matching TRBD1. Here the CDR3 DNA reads TGCGCCAGCAGCCAAGTGGCAGGGGGCTCTGGCTACACCTTC. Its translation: CASSQVAGGSGYTF.